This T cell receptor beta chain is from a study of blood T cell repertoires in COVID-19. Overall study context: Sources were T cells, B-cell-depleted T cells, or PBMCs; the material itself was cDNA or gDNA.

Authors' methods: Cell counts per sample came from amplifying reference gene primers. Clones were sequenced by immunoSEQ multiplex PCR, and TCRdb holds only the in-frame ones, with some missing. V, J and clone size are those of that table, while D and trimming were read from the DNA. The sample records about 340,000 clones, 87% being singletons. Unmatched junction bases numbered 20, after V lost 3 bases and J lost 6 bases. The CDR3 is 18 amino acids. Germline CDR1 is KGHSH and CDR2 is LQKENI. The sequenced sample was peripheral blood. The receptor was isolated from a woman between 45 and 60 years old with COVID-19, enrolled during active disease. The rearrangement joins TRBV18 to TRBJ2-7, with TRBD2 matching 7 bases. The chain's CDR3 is CASSPIGLDRRTGGEQYF. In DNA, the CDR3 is TGTGCCAGCTCACCCATCGGACTAGACCGAAGAACGGGGGGCGAGCAGTACTTC.